The 18 T cell receptor beta chains below were found in one sample sequenced in a study of T cell responses to AZD1222 COVID-19 vaccine. Measured with immunoSEQ multiplex PCR; TCRdb has only the in-frame clones, and not every one. This table holds some 200,000 clones, approximately 93% found once. The source material was peripheral blood, sampled 28 days after the second AZD1222 dose. The source is an adult who received the AZD1222 COVID-19 vaccine.

The V gene is TRBV10-3, the J gene TRBJ1-1; D unresolved. Germline CDR1 is ENHRY and CDR2 is SYGVKD. CDR3 size: 13 residues. V was trimmed by 6 bases and J by 3 bases, leaving 11 bases between them. CDR3 in amino acids: CAISPAGDTEAFF. The CDR3 DNA sequence: TGTGCCATCAGCCCCGCCGGGGACACTGAAGCTTTCTTT.

V usage is TRBV28 and J usage is TRBJ1-5, with D tentatively TRBD1 (5 bases). V dropped 3 bases and J dropped 0 bases, with 9 bases sitting between them. The CDR3 contains 15 residues. Per germline, CDR1 MDHEN and CDR2 SYDVKM. The CDR3 reads CASSFRGLSNQPQHF. CDR3 DNA sequence: TGTGCCAGCAGTTTTAGGGGCCTTAGCAATCAGCCCCAGCATTTT.

The gene calls are TRBV4-3 and TRBJ2-7; no definite D call. The CDR3 length is 16 residues. CDR1 is LGHNA and CDR2 is YSLEER in the germline V gene. The V and J ends lost 1 base and 1 base respectively, with 14 bases between them. The CDR3: CASSQGVAAPSYEQYF. Written as DNA, the CDR3 is TGCGCCAGCAGCCAAGGGGTGGCGGCGCCGTCCTACGAGCAGTACTTC.

This clone was seen once. The rearrangement joins TRBV5-4 to TRBJ2-7; a possible D gene is TRBD1 (5 bases). This CDR3 spans 13 amino acids. Trimming removed 0 bases from V and 6 bases from J, with 10 bases in between. Germline V CDR1 and CDR2: SGHNT, YYREEE (reference sequence). This CDR3 reads CASSLGQRVEQYF. The DNA of the CDR3 is TGTGCCAGCAGCTTGGGACAGCGCGTCGAGCAGTACTTC.

The chain carries TRBV3-1 (or the pseudogene TRBV3-2) and TRBJ1-5; D is undetermined. The V end was cut by 0 bases, the J end by 4 bases, with 10 bases between. Per the germline V gene, CDR1 is LGHDT and CDR2 is YNNKEL (reference sequence). The CDR3 spans 15 residues. The DNA for the CDR3 is TGTGCCAGCAGCCAAGAGGTCGGTCCAAATCAGCCCCAGCATTTT. Translating gives CASSQEVGPNQPQHF.

In its sample, this clone was seen once. The CDR3: CASSLPWTGVGQPQHF. The CDR3 DNA is TGTGCCAGCAGTTTACCGTGGACAGGGGTCGGTCAGCCCCAGCATTTT. This chain connects TRBV28 to TRBJ1-5; 9 positions agree with TRBD1. V lost 2 bases and J lost 6; bases outside the gene matches: 8. CDR3 length: 16 amino acids. From germline, CDR1 is MDHEN and CDR2 SYDVKM.

The chain links TRBV2 to TRBJ2-5, with 10 nucleotides matching TRBD1. The junction had 10 bases not matched to a gene; V was cut back by 7 bases and J by 5 bases. Germline V gene data show CDR1 as SNHLY and CDR2 as FYNNEI. CDR3 length: 15 amino acids. The CDR3 loop is CASINRDRGGETQYF. CDR3 nucleotides: TGTGCCAGCATTAACCGGGACAGGGGCGGGGAGACCCAGTACTTC.

The V call is TRBV27, the J call TRBJ2-7; D uncertain. There are 12 residues in the CDR3. Trimming took off 3 bases at V and 5 bases at J, with 8 bases between the two ends. In germline, CDR1 is MNHEY, CDR2 SMNVEV (reference sequence). This chain's CDR3 is CASSFSGHEQYF. DNA for the CDR3: TGTGCCAGCAGTTTCTCGGGCCACGAGCAGTACTTC.

On this clone: One junction end disagrees with the germline gene, perhaps due to a read error. V and J are TRBV19 and TRBJ1-2, with D maybe TRBD1 (5 bases). In germline, CDR1 is LNHDA, CDR2 SQIVND (reference sequence). The CDR3 consists of 11 residues. DNA of the CDR3: TGTGCCAGTAGTATTGGGGCAATAGCTTCCTTC. Translating it yields CASSIGAIASF.

The chain combines TRBV9 with TRBJ1-6; no clear D gene. Trimming cost V 3 bases and J 8 bases, with 9 bases left between them. The CDR3 covers 13 residues. CDR1 and CDR2 from the germline V gene are SGDLS and YYNGEE. The CDR3: CASSATGDSPLHF. Here the CDR3 DNA reads TGTGCCAGCAGCGCGACCGGTGATTCACCCCTCCACTTT.

The V and J genes are TRBV5-1 and TRBJ2-1; no clear D. V lost 5 bases and J lost 9, with 18 bases in between. The CDR3 runs to 14 residues. Germline-derived CDR1 and CDR2 are SGHRS and YFSETQ. The CDR3, as DNA: TGCGCCAGCAGGTCGGGCATGCTCCTCGGTGAGCAGTTCTTC. Its protein product is CASRSGMLLGEQFF.

The chain links TRBV28 to TRBJ2-7; 8 nucleotides match TRBD1. Germline V gene data show CDR1 as MDHEN and CDR2 as SYDVKM. The CDR3 spans 14 residues. V shed 6 bases and J 2 bases; nucleotides not matched to a gene: 6. This CDR3 is CASSPPGGPYEQYF. The CDR3 DNA reads as TGTGCCAGCAGCCCCCCAGGGGGCCCCTACGAGCAGTACTTC.

This clone was counted once. V gene TRBV6-5 combines with J gene TRBJ2-2; 10 bases agree with TRBD2. Germline V CDR1 and CDR2: MNHEY, SVGAGI. With V trimmed by 6 bases and J by 7 bases, 8 bases remained unmatched. The CDR3 loop spans 15 amino acids. The CDR3 DNA sequence: TGTGCCAGCAGCATAGCGGGGGGATTTGGCGGGGAGCTGTTTTTT. It encodes CASSIAGGFGGELFF.

J is TRBJ2-5 and V is TRBV11-2, with 11 bases that match TRBD1. V lost 5 bases and J lost 2; bases outside the gene matches: 7. CDR3 size: 16 residues. CDR1 and CDR2 (germline): SGHAT, FQNNGV. The CDR3 is CASSALDRGRQETQYF. CDR3 sequence (DNA): TGTGCCAGCAGCGCCCTGGACAGGGGGCGACAAGAGACCCAGTACTTC.

The gene calls are TRBV5-1 and TRBJ2-6; possibly TRBD1 or TRBD2 for D (6 bases each). V lost 2 bases and J 2 bases, leaving 8 bases between the germline ends. CDR3 size: 15 residues. Germline V lookup: CDR1 SGHRS, CDR2 YFSETQ. CDR3 loop: CASSLGGTGANVLTF. CDR3 sequence (DNA): TGCGCCAGCAGCTTAGGGGGGACTGGGGCCAACGTCCTGACTTTC.

V usage is TRBV6-1 and J usage is TRBJ2-5; a weak D match, TRBD2 (6 bases). The CDR3 is made up of 17 amino acids. Germline CDR1 and CDR2: MNHNS and SASEGT. Trimming shortened V by 0 bases and J by 0 bases, and 14 bases separated the two germline ends. CDR3 coding DNA: TGTGCCAGCAGTGAAGCCAGGCGGGGCCCCCACCAAGAGACCCAGTACTTC. Protein: CASSEARRGPHQETQYF.

The genes are TRBV5-1 and TRBJ1-2; no firm D call. This CDR3 region has 14 residues. Germline-derived CDR1 and CDR2 are SGHRS and YFSETQ. V dropped 0 bases and J dropped 0 bases, with 6 bases sitting between them. The CDR3 spells CASSLDRPNYGYTF. As DNA, the CDR3 is TGCGCCAGCAGCTTGGACCGCCCTAACTATGGCTACACCTTC.

V usage is TRBV4-2 and J usage is TRBJ2-2, with D maybe TRBD2 (5 bases). Trimming pared 5 bases from V and 7 bases from J, leaving 14 bases between. This CDR3 region has 14 residues. Germline loops: CDR1 LGHNA, CDR2 YNFKEQ. CDR3 sequence reads: CASSLAGGVGELFF. The DNA of the CDR3 is TGTGCCAGCAGCTTGGCGGGTGGAGTCGGGGAGCTGTTTTTT.